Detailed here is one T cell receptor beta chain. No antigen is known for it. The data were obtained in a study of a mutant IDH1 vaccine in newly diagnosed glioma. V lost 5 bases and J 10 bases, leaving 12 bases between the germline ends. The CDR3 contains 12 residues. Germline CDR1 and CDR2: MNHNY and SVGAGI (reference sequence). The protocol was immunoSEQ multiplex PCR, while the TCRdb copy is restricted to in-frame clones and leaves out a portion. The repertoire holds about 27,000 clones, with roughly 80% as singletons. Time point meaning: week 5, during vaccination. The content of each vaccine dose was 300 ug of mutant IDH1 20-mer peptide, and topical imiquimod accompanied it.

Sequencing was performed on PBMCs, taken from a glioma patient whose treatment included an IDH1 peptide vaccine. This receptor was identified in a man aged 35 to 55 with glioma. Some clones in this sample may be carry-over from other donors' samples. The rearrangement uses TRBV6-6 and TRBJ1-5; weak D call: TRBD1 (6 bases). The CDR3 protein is CASSTPGGPQHF. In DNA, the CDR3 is TGTGCCAGCAGTACTCCTGGGGGCCCCCAGCATTTT.